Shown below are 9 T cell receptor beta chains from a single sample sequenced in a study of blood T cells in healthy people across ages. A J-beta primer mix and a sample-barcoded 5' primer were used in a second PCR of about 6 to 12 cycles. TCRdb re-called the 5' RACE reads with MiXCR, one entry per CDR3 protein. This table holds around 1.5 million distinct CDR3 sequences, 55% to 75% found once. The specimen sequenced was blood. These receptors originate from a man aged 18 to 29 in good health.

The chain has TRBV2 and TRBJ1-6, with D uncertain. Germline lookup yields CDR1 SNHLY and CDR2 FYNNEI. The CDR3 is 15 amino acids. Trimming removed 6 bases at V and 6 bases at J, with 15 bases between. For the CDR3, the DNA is TGTGCCAGCAGGGAGTACCGGGCGCTTAATTCACCCCTCCACTTT. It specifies CASREYRALNSPLHF.

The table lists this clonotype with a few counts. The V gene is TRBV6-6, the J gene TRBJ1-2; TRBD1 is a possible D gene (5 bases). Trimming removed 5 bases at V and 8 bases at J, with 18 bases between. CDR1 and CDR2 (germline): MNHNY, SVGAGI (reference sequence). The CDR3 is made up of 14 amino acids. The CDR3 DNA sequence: TGTGCCAGCAGTCCCACCTCAGGGATGTGGGGCTACACCTTC. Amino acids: CASSPTSGMWGYTF.

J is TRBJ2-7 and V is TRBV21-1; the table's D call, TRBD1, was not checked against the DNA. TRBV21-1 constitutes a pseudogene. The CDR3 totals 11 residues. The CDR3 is CAPPSSYEQYF. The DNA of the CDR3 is TGTGCCCCCCCCTCCTCCTACGAGCAGTACTTC.

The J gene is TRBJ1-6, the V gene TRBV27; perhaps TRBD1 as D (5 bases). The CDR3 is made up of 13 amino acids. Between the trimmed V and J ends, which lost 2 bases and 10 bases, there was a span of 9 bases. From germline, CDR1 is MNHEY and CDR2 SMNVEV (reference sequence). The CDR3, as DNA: TGTGCCAGCAGTTTAAGGGGCTCCTCACCCCTCCACTTT. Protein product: CASSLRGSSPLHF.

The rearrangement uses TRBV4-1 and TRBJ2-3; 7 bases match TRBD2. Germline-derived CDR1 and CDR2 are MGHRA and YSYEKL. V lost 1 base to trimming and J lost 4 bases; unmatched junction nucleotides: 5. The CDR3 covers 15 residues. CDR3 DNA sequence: TGCGCCAGCAGCCAAGCGGCGGGGGTTGCAGATACGCAGTATTTT. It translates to CASSQAAGVADTQYF.

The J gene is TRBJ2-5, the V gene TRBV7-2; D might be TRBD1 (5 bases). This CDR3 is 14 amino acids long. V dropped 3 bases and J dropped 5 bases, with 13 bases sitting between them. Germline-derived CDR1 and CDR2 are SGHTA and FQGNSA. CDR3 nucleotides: TGTGCCAGCAGCTTCGATCCAGGGAAGGAGACCCAGTACTTC. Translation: CASSFDPGKETQYF.

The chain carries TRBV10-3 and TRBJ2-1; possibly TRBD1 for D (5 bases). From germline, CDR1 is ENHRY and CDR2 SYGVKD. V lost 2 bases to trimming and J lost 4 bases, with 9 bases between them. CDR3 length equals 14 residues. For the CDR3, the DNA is TGTGCCATCAGTGAGGCCACAGGTTACAATGAGCAGTTCTTC. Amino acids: CAISEATGYNEQFF.

DNA of the CDR3: TGTGCCAGCAGCCAAGAAGCCGTGGGGACAACTCCCTCCTACAATGAGCAGTTCTTC. Its protein product is CASSQEAVGTTPSYNEQFF. V is TRBV4-2 and J is TRBJ2-1, with a weak D call TRBD1 (6 bases). The CDR3 spans 19 residues. The germline gives CDR1 LGHNA, CDR2 YNFKEQ. Trimming pared 0 bases from V and 0 bases from J, leaving 18 bases between.

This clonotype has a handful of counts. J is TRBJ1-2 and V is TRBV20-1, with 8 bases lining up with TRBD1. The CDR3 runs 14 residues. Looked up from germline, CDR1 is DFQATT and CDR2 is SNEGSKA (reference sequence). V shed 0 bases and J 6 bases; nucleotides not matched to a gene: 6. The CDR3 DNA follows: TGCAGTGCTAGAGATCACAGGGGGATCAATGGCTACACCTTC. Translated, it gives CSARDHRGINGYTF.